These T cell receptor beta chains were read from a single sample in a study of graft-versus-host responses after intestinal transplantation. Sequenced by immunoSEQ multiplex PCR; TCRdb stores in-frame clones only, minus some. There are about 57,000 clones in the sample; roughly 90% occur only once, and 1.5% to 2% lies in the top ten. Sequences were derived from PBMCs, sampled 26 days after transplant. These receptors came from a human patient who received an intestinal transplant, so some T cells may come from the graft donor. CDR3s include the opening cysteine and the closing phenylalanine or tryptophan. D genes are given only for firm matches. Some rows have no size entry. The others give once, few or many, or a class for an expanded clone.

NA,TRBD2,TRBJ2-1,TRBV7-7,CASSFYPRGTSGTYNEQFF,TGTGCTAGCAGCTTCTACCCTCGGGGGACTAGCGGGACCTACAATGAGCAGTTCTTC
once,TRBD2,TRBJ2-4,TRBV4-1,CASSQTSGLGKNIQYF,TGCGCCAGCAGCCAAACGTCGGGACTAGGTAAAAACATTCAGTACTTC
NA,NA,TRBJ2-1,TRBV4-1,CASSQEWEDEQFF,TGCGCCAGCAGCCAAGAATGGGAGGATGAGCAGTTCTTC
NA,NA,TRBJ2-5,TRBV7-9,CASSSNGVGGETQYF,TGTGCCAGCAGCTCTAATGGGGTTGGGGGGGAGACCCAGTACTTC
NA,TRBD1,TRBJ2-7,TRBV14,CASSRRTGALVYEQYF,TGTGCCAGCAGCCGTAGGACAGGGGCGCTCGTCTACGAGCAGTACTTC
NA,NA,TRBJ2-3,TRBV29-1,CSVERADSRTDTQYF,TGCAGCGTTGAAAGGGCCGACAGCCGCACAGATACGCAGTATTTT
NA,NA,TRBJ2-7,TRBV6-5,CASSRTVFGEQYF,TGTGCCAGCAGTAGAACGGTTTTTGGCGAGCAGTACTTC
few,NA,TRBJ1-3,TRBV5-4,CASSDPDRSGNTIYF,TGTGCCAGCAGCGACCCCGACAGGTCTGGAAACACCATATATTTT
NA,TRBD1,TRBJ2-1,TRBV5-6,CASSLVGTEYNEQFF,TGTGCCAGCAGCTTGGTCGGGACAGAGTACAATGAGCAGTTCTTC
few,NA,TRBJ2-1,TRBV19,CASSITYNEQFF,TGTGCCAGTAGTATCACCTACAATGAGCAGTTCTTC
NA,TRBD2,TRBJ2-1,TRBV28,CASSTLAGVYNEQFF,TGTGCCAGCAGTACACTAGCGGGGGTTTACAATGAGCAGTTCTTC
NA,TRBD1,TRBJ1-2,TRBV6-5,CASSSGGSYGYTF,TGTGCCAGCAGTTCAGGGGGAAGCTATGGCTACACCTTC
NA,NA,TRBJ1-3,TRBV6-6,CASKARRSFSGNTIYF,TGTGCCAGCAAGGCGAGGCGGAGCTTCTCTGGAAACACCATATATTTT
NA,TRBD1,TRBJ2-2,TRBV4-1,CASSQGSDRETGELFF,TGCGCCAGCAGCCAAGGCTCCGACAGGGAGACCGGGGAGCTGTTTTTT
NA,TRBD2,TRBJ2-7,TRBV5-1,CASTPGAGGGNADQKSSYEQYF,TGCGCCAGCACCCCGGGAGCGGGAGGGGGTAATGCCGACCAAAAAAGCTCCTACGAGCAGTACTTC
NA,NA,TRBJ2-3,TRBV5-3,CARSAPGLACNTQYF,TGTGCCAGAAGCGCCCCGGGACTCGCCTGCAATACGCAGTATTTT
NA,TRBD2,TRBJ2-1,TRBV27,CASSPGLASEQFF,TGTGCCAGCAGTCCGGGACTAGCTTCTGAGCAGTTCTTC
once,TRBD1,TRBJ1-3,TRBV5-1,CASSLGGSGQGSGNTIYF,TGCGCCAGCAGCTTGGGCGGTTCGGGACAGGGCTCTGGAAACACCATATATTTT
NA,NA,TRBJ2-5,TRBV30,CAWSVSVGGGSETQYF,TGTGCCTGGAGTGTATCAGTTGGGGGCGGGTCGGAGACCCAGTACTTC
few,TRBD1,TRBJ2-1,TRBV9,CASKPSSGGFDNEQFF,TGTGCCAGCAAACCATCGTCAGGGGGCTTCGACAATGAGCAGTTCTTC
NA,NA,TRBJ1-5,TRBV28,CASRAGAFAGNHQPQHF,TGTGCCAGCAGGGCCGGGGCTTTCGCGGGAAACCATCAGCCCCAGCATTTT
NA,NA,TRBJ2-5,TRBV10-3,CAISVTSEQETQYF,TGTGCCATCAGTGTAACGAGCGAGCAAGAGACCCAGTACTTC
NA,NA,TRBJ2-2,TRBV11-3,CASSFTPNGELFF,TGTGCCAGCAGCTTCACACCCAACGGGGAGCTGTTTTTT
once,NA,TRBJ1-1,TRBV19,CASSIQGPRTEAFF,TGTGCCAGTAGTATTCAGGGGCCGCGGACTGAAGCTTTCTTT
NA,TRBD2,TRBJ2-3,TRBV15,CATSGTSGGGDTQYF,TGTGCCACCAGCGGGACTAGCGGGGGGGGAGATACGCAGTATTTT
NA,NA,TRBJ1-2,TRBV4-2,CASSQERSYGYTF,TGTGCCAGCAGCCAAGAGAGGAGCTATGGCTACACCTTC
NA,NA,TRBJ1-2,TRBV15,CATSKAAGDGYTF,TGTGCCACCAGCAAAGCGGCAGGGGATGGCTACACCTTC
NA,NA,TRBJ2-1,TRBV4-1,CASSQVQGKDEQFF,TGCGCCAGCAGCCAAGTCCAGGGCAAGGATGAGCAGTTCTTC
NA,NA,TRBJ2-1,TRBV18,CASSPLASGSRNEQFF,TGTGCCAGCTCACCGCTCGCATCAGGGTCCCGCAATGAGCAGTTCTTC
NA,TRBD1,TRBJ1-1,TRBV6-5,CASSRTGGTEAFF,TGTGCCAGCAGTAGGACAGGGGGGACTGAAGCTTTCTTT
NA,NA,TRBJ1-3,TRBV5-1,CASSLMAGDSGNTIYF,TGCGCCAGCAGCTTAATGGCCGGAGACTCTGGAAACACCATATATTTT
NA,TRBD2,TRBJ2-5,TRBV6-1,CASSEVSGGLETQYF,TGTGCCAGCAGTGAAGTTAGCGGGGGTTTGGAGACCCAGTACTTC
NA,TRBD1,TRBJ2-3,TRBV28,CASSSDRGRTDTQYF,TGTGCCAGCAGCTCTGACAGGGGGCGCACAGATACGCAGTATTTT